A single sample gave rise to the 18 T cell receptor beta chains below, sequenced in a study of cytotoxic CD8 clonotypes in ibrutinib-treated CLL. Generated by immunoSEQ multiplex PCR, the TCRdb table keeps only in-frame clones and is missing some. The sample records more than 200,000 clones, 70% being singletons. Material: PBMCs, obtained after 24 months of ibrutinib treatment. These receptors all stem from a human donor with chronic lymphocytic leukemia.

This clone was detected only a few times. This rearrangement joins TRBV29-1 to TRBJ2-3; 9 bases fit TRBD2. The CDR3 runs 15 residues. CDR1 and CDR2 (germline): SQVTM, ANQGSEA. J lost 4 bases, V lost 6 bases, and 11 bases had no gene match. The CDR3 DNA is TGCAGCGTAGACATTATAGCGGGAGCCCCAGATACGCAGTATTTT. Translation: CSVDIIAGAPDTQYF.

The chain couples TRBV19 to TRBJ2-2; a possible D gene is TRBD2 (5 bases). This CDR3 region has 14 residues. Germline CDR1 LNHDA, CDR2 SQIVND (reference sequence). V lost 3 bases to trimming and J lost 6 bases, with 11 bases between them. CDR3 protein: CASSMIEGSGELFF. The CDR3, as DNA: TGTGCCAGTAGTATGATTGAGGGCTCCGGGGAGCTGTTTTTT.

This clone has only a few counts. This CDR3 is also generated by other DNA sequences in the sample. The rearrangement uses TRBV7-9 and TRBJ2-5; unclear D gene. The CDR3 has 12 amino acids. Germline CDR1 and CDR2: SEHNR and FQNEAQ (reference sequence). Trimming removed 5 bases at V and 0 bases at J, with 4 bases between. DNA for the CDR3: TGTGCCAGCAGCCGAAACCAAGAGACCCAGTACTTC. As protein: CASSRNQETQYF.

The chain carries TRBV5-6 and TRBJ1-3, with unresolved D. The CDR3 covers 15 residues. Germline V gene sequence: CDR1 SGHDT, CDR2 YYEEEE. V was pared by 4 bases and J by 0 bases, with 11 bases between. The CDR3 region has the DNA TGTGCCAGCAGCAGGGAAGGGCCCTCTGGAAACACCATATATTTT. This sequence encodes CASSREGPSGNTIYF.

The chain links TRBV5-1 to TRBJ2-2, with 7 bases fitting TRBD1. Germline values: CDR1 SGHRS, CDR2 YFSETQ. The CDR3 has 15 amino acids. The V and J ends lost 0 bases and 3 bases, in that order; junction bases with no gene match: 2. The CDR3 protein is CASSLDRGDTGELFF. The CDR3 region has the DNA TGCGCCAGCAGCTTGGACAGGGGTGACACCGGGGAGCTGTTTTTT.

This clone has just one count. The rearrangement uses TRBV6-5 and TRBJ1-1; 8 positions agree with TRBD1. Germline V CDR1 and CDR2: MNHEY, SVGAGI. This CDR3 is 15 amino acids long. With V trimmed by 0 bases and J by 4 bases, 4 bases remained unmatched. CDR3: CASSYSITGGTEAFF. DNA for the CDR3: TGTGCCAGCAGTTACTCGATAACAGGGGGCACTGAAGCTTTCTTT.

The J gene is TRBJ1-3, the V gene TRBV6-5, with a tentative D call TRBD1 (6 bases). V shed 0 bases and J shed 3 bases, with 12 bases lying between them. Germline V gene data show CDR1 as MNHEY and CDR2 as SVGAGI. The CDR3 extends over 16 amino acids. The CDR3 region has the DNA TGTGCCAGCAGTTACTCGAGTGGGGGGCTTGGAAACACCATATATTTT. Protein product: CASSYSSGGLGNTIYF.

In nucleotides, the CDR3 is TGTGCCAGCAGCATCAGGTTGGGTTTGACTCAGCCCCAGCATTTT. Its protein is CASSIRLGLTQPQHF. V gene TRBV7-2 combines with J gene TRBJ1-5; unclear D gene. V dropped 5 bases and J dropped 6 bases, with 17 bases sitting between them. Germline-derived CDR1 and CDR2 are SGHTA and FQGNSA. The CDR3 covers 15 residues. Complete variable domain (other parts from reference TRBV7-2 and TRBJ1-5): GAGVSQSPSNKVTEKGKDVELRCDPISGHTALYWYRQSLGQGLEFLIYFQGNSAPDKSGLPSDRFSAERTGGSVSTLTIQRTQQEDSAVYLCASSIRLGLTQPQHFGDGTRLSIL.

The gene calls are TRBV5-1 and TRBJ2-2; TRBD2 matches at 10 bases. Losses at the gene ends were 1 base for V and 4 bases for J; bases not matched to a gene: 7. This CDR3 comprises 17 residues. Looked up from germline, CDR1 is SGHRS and CDR2 is YFSETQ. The CDR3 sequence is CASSLRSGRPSTGELFF. In nucleotides, the CDR3 is TGCGCCAGCAGCTTGCGTAGCGGGAGGCCAAGCACCGGGGAGCTGTTTTTT.

CDR3 loop: CASSQSTGLNEKLFF. DNA for the CDR3: TGCGCCAGCAGCCAATCGACAGGTCTTAATGAAAAACTGTTTTTT. The gene calls are TRBV5-1 and TRBJ1-4; D is perhaps TRBD1 (6 bases). CDR1 is SGHRS and CDR2 is YFSETQ in the germline V gene. Trimming removed 4 bases from V and 4 bases from J, with 14 bases in between. The CDR3 covers 15 residues.

The table lists this clone with a few counts. V usage is TRBV29-1 and J usage is TRBJ1-1; possibly TRBD1 for D (6 bases). The germline CDR1 and CDR2 sequences are SQVTM and ANQGSEA. V lost 3 bases and J 4 bases, leaving 6 bases between the germline ends. This CDR3 spans 11 amino acids. The CDR3 sequence is CSVDRGTEAFF. The DNA for the CDR3 is TGCAGCGTTGACAGGGGCACTGAAGCTTTCTTT.

The V gene is TRBV2, the J gene TRBJ1-1; perhaps TRBD1 as D (6 bases). The CDR3 length is 14 residues. Germline V gene lookup returns CDR1 SNHLY and CDR2 FYNNEI. The V and J ends lost 11 bases and 7 bases respectively, with 23 bases between them. CDR3 residues: CAHREPQGTLEAFF. In DNA form, the CDR3 reads TGTGCCCACAGGGAGCCCCAGGGGACCCTTGAAGCTTTCTTT.

This chain joins TRBV28 and TRBJ2-1; 11 bases match TRBD2. After removal of 5 bases from V and 4 bases from J, the junction contained 4 bases not matched to a gene. The CDR3 is made up of 15 amino acids. From germline, CDR1 is MDHEN and CDR2 SYDVKM. The DNA of the CDR3 is TGTGCCAGCAGTATAGCGGGAGGGAGTTACAATGAGCAGTTCTTC. Translated: CASSIAGGSYNEQFF.

This clone showed up just a few times. The J gene is TRBJ2-3, the V gene TRBV4-1; no clear D gene. V lost 0 bases and J lost 5, with 9 bases in between. CDR3 length: 14 residues. Germline V gene sequence: CDR1 MGHRA, CDR2 YSYEKL. CDR3 coding DNA: TGCGCCAGCAGCCAAGATGTCGTGGGAGATACGCAGTATTTT. Translation: CASSQDVVGDTQYF.

In its sample, this clone was seen once. The V gene is TRBV29-1, the J gene TRBJ2-7, with TRBD2 matching over 8 bases. This CDR3 has 15 amino acids. After removal of 5 bases from V and 5 bases from J, the junction contained 14 bases not matched to a gene. The germline V gene encodes CDR1 SQVTM and CDR2 ANQGSEA. The DNA of the CDR3 is TGCAGCGTTCGACCTGGGAGCCGGGAGGGGGACGAGCAGTACTTC. It translates to CSVRPGSREGDEQYF.

Comments on this clone: Other DNA sequences from this sample encode an identical CDR3 as well. The rearrangement links TRBV9 to TRBJ1-2; D is unresolved. This CDR3 is 13 amino acids long. The germline CDR1 and CDR2 sequences are SGDLS and YYNGEE. Trimming shortened V by 0 bases and J by 0 bases, and 3 bases separated the two germline ends. CDR3 loop: CASSVDANYGYTF. The CDR3, as DNA: TGTGCCAGCAGCGTAGACGCTAACTATGGCTACACCTTC.

This clone was counted between two and nine times. This sequence joins TRBV7-9 and TRBJ2-5, with a tentative D call TRBD1 (7 bases). CDR1 is SEHNR and CDR2 is FQNEAQ in the germline V gene (reference sequence). The CDR3 runs to 17 residues. With 0 bases removed from V and 5 bases from J, the gap between germline ends came to 19 bases. The CDR3 sequence is CASSLALIQGRWETQYF. CDR3 DNA: TGTGCCAGCAGCTTAGCCCTGATACAGGGGAGGTGGGAGACCCAGTACTTC.

The chain recombines TRBV9 with TRBJ2-7; 7 bases are shared with TRBD2. This CDR3 region has 12 residues. The V gene's germline CDR1 is SGDLS and CDR2 YYNGEE. Trimming at V came to 3 bases and at J to 4 bases, leaving 1 base not matched to a gene. The CDR3 region is CASSAGGYEQYF. CDR3 DNA sequence: TGTGCCAGCAGCGCGGGGGGATACGAGCAGTACTTC.